The following is a TCR beta chain sequence with its context. Its antigen is unidentified. Using a J-beta primer mix together with a sample-barcoded 5' primer, a second PCR was run for about 7 to 12 cycles. From the 5' RACE reads, TCRdb called clonotypes with MiXCR, one entry per CDR3 protein. The sample has 800,000 to 1,300,000 distinct CDR3 sequences, roughly a quarter seen once. The data are from a study of blood T cells in healthy people across ages. Study observations and caveats: Because donor CMV status was unknown, expanded clonotype changes were possibly confounded. There was a strong correlation between TCR beta diversity and naive T cell percentage.

This CDR3 is 17 amino acids long. Germline V lookup: CDR1 KGHSH, CDR2 LQKENI. The V segment lost 2 bases and the J segment 0 bases; nucleotides outside the gene matches: 7. This same sample was also taken into another study, of T cells of mothers and their children. That study adds: No clones detected were persistent microchimeric T cell clones.

Specimen: blood. This clonotype was sampled from a girl aged 2 to 10 in good health. The chain carries TRBV18 and TRBJ2-7; 10 bases are a match to TRBD2. The CDR3 is CASSPNSASGGSYEQYF. CDR3 in DNA: TGTGCCAGCTCACCAAACTCTGCTAGCGGGGGCTCCTACGAGCAGTACTTC.